Listed here are 18 T cell receptor beta chains from one sample, sequenced in a study of shared clonotypes between healthy human individuals. Some clones are missing from TCRdb's copy, which holds only in-frame ones; the method was immunoSEQ multiplex PCR. The repertoire has 2 million to 2.5 million clones, roughly 90% of them found once; the top ten carry 0.37%. Specimen: naive CD4+ T cells from PBMCs. Sample subset: CD45RA+ positively selected. The receptors shown here come from a man aged 18-30 years in good health. Some clones in this sample may be carry-over from other donors' samples.

The chain carries TRBV5-4 and TRBJ2-5; TRBD2 might be the D (5 bases). The length of the CDR3 is 14 residues. Germline lookup yields CDR1 SGHNT and CDR2 YYREEE (reference sequence). V shed 1 base and J shed 1 base, with 8 bases lying between them. CDR3 nucleotide sequence: TGTGCCAGCAGCTTGCCCGGGATCCAAGAGACCCAGTACTTC. It codes for CASSLPGIQETQYF.

In this sample, this clone turned up once. The J gene is TRBJ2-5, the V gene TRBV9; TRBD1 aligns across 8 bases. The V and J ends lost 2 bases and 4 bases, in that order; junction bases with no gene match: 4. CDR1 SGDLS and CDR2 YYNGEE come from the germline V gene. The CDR3 spans 14 residues. Written as DNA, the CDR3 is TGTGCCAGCAGCGTGAGGGGACAGGTAGAGACCCAGTACTTC. Translated: CASSVRGQVETQYF.

The chain links TRBV18 to TRBJ1-3, with D unresolved. V gave up 3 bases and J gave up 0 bases, with 9 bases separating them. CDR3 length: 15 residues. Germline V gives CDR1 KGHSH, CDR2 LQKENI. The CDR3 sequence: CASSPSLNSGNTIYF. As DNA, the CDR3 is TGTGCCAGCTCACCCTCACTTAACTCTGGAAACACCATATATTTT. Together with reference TRBV18 and TRBJ1-3, the CDR3 gives the full variable domain: NAGVMQNPRHLVRRRGQEARLRCSPMKGHSHVYWYRQLPEEGLKFMVYLQKENIIDESGMPKERFSAEFPKEGPSILRIQQVVRGDSAAYFCASSPSLNSGNTIYFGEGSWLTVV.

The V gene is TRBV19, the J gene TRBJ2-1, with D possibly matching TRBD2 (6 bases). CDR1 and CDR2 (germline): LNHDA, SQIVND (reference sequence). This CDR3 has 16 amino acids. V lost 6 bases to trimming and J lost 0 bases, with 15 bases between them. As DNA, the CDR3 is TGTGCCAGTAGGGGGACGGGAGACGCCTCCTACAATGAGCAGTTCTTC. Its translation: CASRGTGDASYNEQFF.

The rearrangement uses TRBV9 and TRBJ2-6; the D gene is possibly TRBD2 (5 bases). The V end lost 3 bases, the J end lost 0 bases, and 13 bases lay between the germline ends. Germline values: CDR1 SGDLS, CDR2 YYNGEE. This CDR3 is 17 amino acids long. CDR3 DNA sequence: TGTGCCAGCAGCGAAAGCGGAAGGCCCTCTGGGGCCAACGTCCTGACTTTC. Its protein product is CASSESGRPSGANVLTF.

This chain links TRBV29-1 with TRBJ1-1; maybe TRBD1 (5 bases). With 3 bases removed from V and 4 bases from J, the gap between germline ends came to 15 bases. Germline CDR1 SQVTM, CDR2 ANQGSEA. This CDR3 comprises 14 residues. CDR3 DNA: TGCAGCGTTGACGTGTTCGGGGCGGCCACTGAAGCTTTCTTT. Translated, it gives CSVDVFGAATEAFF.

The V call is TRBV5-1, the J call TRBJ2-5; weak D call: TRBD2 (6 bases). The CDR3 loop spans 15 amino acids. CDR1 SGHRS and CDR2 YFSETQ come from the germline V gene. Trimming stripped 3 bases from V and 3 bases from J, with 15 bases between. Here the CDR3 reads CASSSTGGLEETQYF. The CDR3 DNA reads as TGCGCCAGCAGCTCCACCGGAGGGTTGGAAGAGACCCAGTACTTC.

V usage is TRBV5-4 and J usage is TRBJ2-5; D could derive from TRBD1 or TRBD2 (5 bases each). The CDR3 totals 15 residues. V was clipped by 4 bases and J by 4 bases, with 17 bases between them. Germline V gene sequence: CDR1 SGHNT, CDR2 YYREEE (reference sequence). The CDR3 DNA sequence: TGTGCCAGCAGCCGTGGGACCGATCGGCCAGAGACCCAGTACTTC. Translated, it gives CASSRGTDRPETQYF.

The chain recombines TRBV28 with TRBJ2-7; 9 bases map to TRBD1. From germline, CDR1 is MDHEN and CDR2 SYDVKM. CDR3 length: 19 residues. V shed 2 bases and J 0 bases; nucleotides not matched to a gene: 14. CDR3 sequence: CASSLGINRGRGTSYEQYF. DNA for the CDR3: TGTGCCAGCAGTTTAGGTATAAACAGGGGGCGCGGTACCTCCTACGAGCAGTACTTC. Looking up the rest from reference TRBV28 and TRBJ2-7 gives the full variable domain: DVKVTQSSRYLVKRTGEKVFLECVQDMDHENMFWYRQDPGLGLRLIYFSYDVKMKEKGDIPEGYSVSREKKERFSLILESASTNQTSMYLCASSLGINRGRGTSYEQYFGPGTRLTVT.

The chain employs TRBV9 and TRBJ1-1; tentatively, D is TRBD1 (5 bases). This CDR3 region has 16 residues. Germline V lookup: CDR1 SGDLS, CDR2 YYNGEE. V lost 3 bases and J lost 0, with 15 bases in between. The CDR3 nucleotides are TGTGCCAGCAGCGGTAGGGGTGGCCAATTGAACACTGAAGCTTTCTTT. As protein: CASSGRGGQLNTEAFF.

The rearrangement joins TRBV28 to TRBJ2-7; 10 nucleotides align to TRBD1. The V segment lost 4 bases and the J segment 0 bases; nucleotides outside the gene matches: 3. Germline values: CDR1 MDHEN, CDR2 SYDVKM. This CDR3 contains 15 residues. CDR3 in amino acids: CASSSTGGPSYEQYF. CDR3 coding DNA: TGTGCCAGCAGTTCGACAGGGGGCCCCTCCTACGAGCAGTACTTC.

This clone occurred a few times. CDR3 protein: CASSQELGLETQYF. In nucleotides, the CDR3 is TGCGCCAGCAGCCAAGAGTTGGGATTAGAGACCCAGTACTTC. J is TRBJ2-5 and V is TRBV4-3; no definite D call. CDR3 length: 14 residues. Germline lookup yields CDR1 LGHNA and CDR2 YSLEER. Trimming stripped 0 bases from V and 4 bases from J, with 9 bases between.

The chain combines TRBV7-3 with TRBJ1-5; D is undetermined. V lost 2 bases to trimming and J lost 6 bases, with 8 bases between them. Germline V gives CDR1 SGHTA, CDR2 FQGTGA. This CDR3 is built from 13 residues. The CDR3 DNA reads TGTGCCAGCAGCTTACTTTTGGGTCAGCCCCAGCATTTT. This encodes CASSLLLGQPQHF.

Only one count was recorded for this clone. This rearrangement joins TRBV14 to TRBJ2-1; weak D call: TRBD1 (5 bases). V dropped 4 bases and J dropped 2 bases, with 12 bases sitting between them. Looked up from germline, CDR1 is SGHDN and CDR2 is FVKESK. The CDR3 is 15 amino acids. CDR3 protein: CASSRGPIAYNEQFF. The CDR3 bases are TGTGCCAGCAGCCGGGGCCCAATCGCCTACAATGAGCAGTTCTTC.

This chain joins TRBV15 and TRBJ1-1; no clear D. This CDR3 has 15 residues. The germline CDR1 and CDR2 sequences are LNHNV and YYDKDF (reference sequence). Trimming took 0 bases from V and 0 from J, leaving 8 bases between them. This chain's CDR3 is CATSRDPGMNTEAFF. CDR3 nucleotide sequence: TGTGCCACCAGCAGAGACCCAGGTATGAACACTGAAGCTTTCTTT.

The J gene is TRBJ2-5, the V gene TRBV7-6; TRBD1 matches 9 bases. V lost 4 bases, J lost 2 bases, and 8 bases stayed unmatched. CDR1 and CDR2 from the germline V gene are SGHVS and FNYEAQ. CDR3 length equals 16 residues. CDR3 in amino acids: CASSYVGQGWQETQYF. The CDR3 DNA is TGTGCCAGCAGCTACGTTGGACAGGGGTGGCAAGAGACCCAGTACTTC.

The chain combines TRBV10-1 with TRBJ2-1; 9 bases are a match to TRBD2. The CDR3 extends over 17 amino acids. The germline CDR1 and CDR2 sequences are WNHNN and SYGVQD (reference sequence). J lost 4 bases, V lost 2 bases, and 9 bases had no gene match. CDR3 sequence: CASSERLAGPIYNEQFF. CDR3 DNA sequence: TGCGCCAGCAGTGAGAGGCTAGCGGGACCGATTTACAATGAGCAGTTCTTC.

The chain carries TRBV28 and TRBJ2-1; 8 bases align to TRBD1. Germline V CDR1 and CDR2: MDHEN, SYDVKM. Losses at the gene ends were 5 bases for V and 2 bases for J; bases not matched to a gene: 17. The length of the CDR3 is 19 residues. The CDR3 DNA is TGTGCCAGCAGTCCTAACTGGGGACGTGGGACAGGAGCCTACAATGAGCAGTTCTTC. It translates to CASSPNWGRGTGAYNEQFF. Using reference TRBV28 and TRBJ2-1 for the parts outside the CDR3, the full variable domain is DVKVTQSSRYLVKRTGEKVFLECVQDMDHENMFWYRQDPGLGLRLIYFSYDVKMKEKGDIPEGYSVSREKKERFSLILESASTNQTSMYLCASSPNWGRGTGAYNEQFFGPGTRLTVL.